This paragraph reports one TCR beta chain. Only in-frame clones appear in the TCRdb table, and some are missing; sequencing was by immunoSEQ multiplex PCR. This sample has some 2,100,000 clones, with 90% to 96% found just once. The entry originates in a study of shared clonotypes between healthy human individuals. V lost 4 bases, J lost 8 bases, and 9 bases stayed unmatched. CDR3 length equals 14 residues. Germline assignment: CDR1 SGHNT and CDR2 YYREEE (reference sequence). The rearrangement uses TRBV5-4 and TRBJ1-3, with TRBD1 matching 7 bases. The TCR comes from a man younger than 30 in good health. Sample: naive CD4+ T cells sorted from blood. The subset is: CD45RA+ positively selected. CDR3 amino acids: CASSLTGTAHTIYF. For the CDR3, the DNA is TGTGCCAGCAGCCTTACCGGGACAGCTCACACCATATATTTT.